One and the same sample provided the 13 T cell receptor beta chains below, sequenced in a study of T cell repertoires in aging, cancer and after chemotherapy (dated by TCRdb to between 2018 and 2020). TCR beta rearrangements were amplified from genomic DNA isolated from peripheral blood, not from sorted cells or RNA. For sequencing, an Illumina MiSeq was employed. Rearranged TRB sequences spanning V, D and J segments were amplified in a multiplex touch-down PCR with a mixed TRB-A/B primer pool. The raw public reads went through TCRdb reprocessing: fastp at Q25, MiXCR clone calling, in-frame beta chains kept. Identical CDR3 protein sequences are pooled into one entry, listed with their most common genes and DNA. Here the sample has under 10,000 distinct CDR3 sequences; about 35% occur a single time. Jointly, the top ten make up approximately 4.7% of the sample. What was sequenced was blood. The receptors were gathered from a human donor in good health.

This clonotype was counted only a few times. V gene TRBV11-1 combines with J gene TRBJ1-2; 9 bases align to TRBD1. The CDR3 sequence is 14 residues long. V lost 6 bases, J lost 4 bases, and 6 bases stayed unmatched. The V gene's germline CDR1 is SGHAT and CDR2 FQDESV (reference sequence). The CDR3 sequence: CASSSQGASYGYTF. The CDR3 DNA follows: TGTGCCAGCAGTTCACAGGGGGCAAGCTATGGCTACACCTTC.

This CDR3 reads CASAQGSNQPQHF. The CDR3 nucleotides read TGTGCCTCTGCGCAGGGTAGCAATCAGCCCCAGCATTTT. This sequence joins TRBV30 and TRBJ1-5; weak D call: TRBD1 (5 bases). The CDR3 extends over 13 amino acids. The V gene's germline CDR1 is GTSNPN and CDR2 SVGIG (reference sequence). V was trimmed by 7 bases and J by 0 bases, leaving 10 bases between them. Drawing the rest from reference TRBV30 and TRBJ1-5, the complete variable domain is SQTIHQWPATLVQPVGSPLSLECTVEGTSNPNLYWYRQAAGRGLQLLFYSVGIGQISSEVPQNLSASRPQDRQFILSSKKLLLSDSGFYLCASAQGSNQPQHFGDGTRLSIL.

This clonotype was observed a few times. The chain joins TRBV15 to TRBJ2-7; D gene uncertain. This CDR3 has 13 amino acids. CDR1 and CDR2 (germline): LNHNV, YYDKDF (reference sequence). V shed 0 bases and J shed 0 bases, with 3 bases lying between them. The CDR3 reads CATSRDRSYEQYF. The CDR3 DNA follows: TGTGCCACCAGCAGAGATCGCTCCTACGAGCAGTACTTC.

The rearrangement joins TRBV18 to TRBJ1-1; D unresolved. Looked up from germline, CDR1 is KGHSH and CDR2 is LQKENI. V lost 0 bases to trimming and J lost 1 base, with 9 bases between them. The CDR3 runs to 15 residues. The CDR3 spells CASSPPVGRNTEAFF. For the CDR3, the DNA is TGTGCCAGCTCACCACCGGTAGGGAGGAACACTGAAGCTTTCTTT.

V and J are TRBV28 and TRBJ2-7; D is ambiguous. Germline values: CDR1 MDHEN, CDR2 SYDVKM. This CDR3 is built from 9 residues. V was shortened by 6 bases and J by 7 bases, with 4 bases between the two germline ends. The CDR3 coding sequence is TGTGCCAGCAGGCGGGAGCAGTACTTC. The encoded protein is CASRREQYF.

Comment on this clonotype: Being one base from a much bigger clone, this may be a read error. This chain links TRBV19 with TRBJ2-5; TRBD1 is a possible D gene (6 bases). V lost 5 bases, J lost 4 bases, and 14 bases lay in between. Germline loops: CDR1 LNHDA, CDR2 SQIVND (reference sequence). This CDR3 comprises 14 residues. The CDR3 coding sequence is TGTGCCAGTAGTCGGGGACACCGCCGAGAGACCCAGTACTTC. Amino acids: CASSRGHRRETQYF.

The chain recombines TRBV27 with TRBJ1-5; D ambiguous. Between the trimmed V and J ends, which lost 6 bases and 7 bases, there was a span of 16 bases. This CDR3 has 14 residues. Germline CDR1 MNHEY, CDR2 SMNVEV (reference sequence). The CDR3 loop reads CASRTAGSGQPQHF. The DNA for the CDR3 is TGTGCCAGCAGGACGGCCGGGTCGGGACAGCCCCAGCATTTT.

This clonotype has a handful of counts. The chain has TRBV27 and TRBJ1-1, with 9 bases matching TRBD1. Unmatched junction bases numbered 8, after V lost 1 base and J lost 2 bases. The germline V gene has CDR1 MNHEY and CDR2 SMNVEV (reference sequence). CDR3 length: 17 residues. For the CDR3, the DNA is TGTGCCAGCAGTTTATTACTCCCGGGACAGGGTAACACTGAAGCTTTCTTT. It codes for CASSLLLPGQGNTEAFF.

The chain is built from TRBV10-3 and TRBJ2-5; D might be TRBD1 or TRBD2, each matching 6 bases. The V end lost 0 bases, the J end lost 4 bases, and 12 bases lay between the germline ends. The CDR3 consists of 15 residues. Looked up from germline, CDR1 is ENHRY and CDR2 is SYGVKD. This CDR3 is CAISESGRGGETQYF. The CDR3, as DNA: TGTGCCATCAGTGAGTCTGGCAGGGGAGGAGAGACCCAGTACTTC.

This clonotype has more than one count but fewer than ten. The V gene is TRBV13, the J gene TRBJ1-1; D is uncertain. CDR3 size: 13 residues. V dropped 6 bases and J dropped 3 bases, with 11 bases sitting between them. Germline CDR1 PRHDT, CDR2 FYEKMQ (reference sequence). CDR3 residues: CASREVLYTEAFF. CDR3 bases: TGTGCCAGCAGGGAGGTGCTATACACTGAAGCTTTCTTT.

The chain joins TRBV5-6 to TRBJ2-7; perhaps TRBD1 as D (5 bases). This CDR3 comprises 13 residues. Germline V gives CDR1 SGHDT, CDR2 YYEEEE. Trimming left V 1 base short and J 2 bases short, with 7 bases between. CDR3 nucleotide sequence: TGTGCCAGCAGCTTGATACAGGCCTACGAGCAGTACTTC. Residues: CASSLIQAYEQYF. Based on the CDR3 plus reference TRBV5-6 and TRBJ2-7, the full variable domain is DAGVTQSPTHLIKTRGQQVTLRCSPKSGHDTVSWYQQALGQGPQFIFQYYEEEERQRGNFPDRFSGHQFPNYSSELNVNALLLGDSALYLCASSLIQAYEQYFGPGTRLTVT.

V usage is TRBV18 and J usage is TRBJ1-4; D might be TRBD1 (6 bases). V lost 3 bases to trimming and J lost 0 bases, with 14 bases between them. This CDR3 has 17 amino acids. Germline CDR1 and CDR2: KGHSH and LQKENI. CDR3 protein: CASSPETGLATNEKLFF. The CDR3 DNA sequence: TGTGCCAGCTCACCGGAGACAGGACTTGCAACTAATGAAAAACTGTTTTTT.

This clonotype was detected only a few times. This chain connects TRBV5-4 to TRBJ1-1, with 7 bases identical to TRBD1. In germline, CDR1 is SGHNT, CDR2 YYREEE (reference sequence). J was trimmed by 4 bases and V by 2 bases; bases with no gene match: 5. There are 14 residues in the CDR3. This chain's CDR3 is CASSFRQGATEAFF. As DNA, the CDR3 is TGTGCCAGCAGCTTCCGACAGGGTGCCACTGAAGCTTTCTTT.